The 8 T cell receptor beta chains given below trace back to one sample, sequenced in a study of T cell changes during pregnancy in multiple sclerosis. Sequenced by immunoSEQ multiplex PCR; TCRdb stores in-frame clones only, minus some. The sample yields roughly 70,000 clones, around nine tenths seen once. Sequencing was performed on peripheral blood, taken before pregnancy. The receptors stem from a female donor with multiple sclerosis, enrolled in a pregnancy study.

This chain links TRBV27 with TRBJ2-7, with a possible D match to TRBD1 (5 bases). V was shortened by 3 bases and J by 0 bases, with 9 bases between the two germline ends. Germline loops: CDR1 MNHEY, CDR2 SMNVEV (reference sequence). The CDR3 runs to 14 residues. The CDR3 coding sequence is TGTGCCAGCAGTTTTGGGGCGAGCTCCTACGAGCAGTACTTC. This codes for CASSFGASSYEQYF.

The chain combines TRBV6-5 with TRBJ1-1, with no clear D. Germline V gene sequence: CDR1 MNHEY, CDR2 SVGAGI. CDR3 size: 13 residues. The ends were cut back, 10 bases at V and 6 bases at J, with 18 bases in the middle. CDR3 loop: CATFPSYDSEAFF. CDR3 nucleotide sequence: TGTGCCACCTTTCCCTCTTACGACTCTGAAGCTTTCTTT.

V usage is TRBV25-1 and J usage is TRBJ2-7, with a possible D match to TRBD2 (7 bases). Germline loops: CDR1 MGHDK, CDR2 SYGVNS. With 5 bases removed from V and 1 base from J, the gap between germline ends came to 12 bases. The CDR3 has 14 amino acids. The CDR3 loop reads CASSKQGGSYEQYF. As DNA, the CDR3 is TGTGCCAGCAGTAAACAGGGAGGGTCCTACGAGCAGTACTTC.

The DNA of the CDR3 is TGTGCCAGCAGCCCAGGGGAGGACAGGTCGGCTTTCTTT. This codes for CASSPGEDRSAFF. V gene TRBV7-2 combines with J gene TRBJ1-1; 7 nucleotides line up with TRBD1. The junction had 11 bases not matched to a gene; V was cut back by 5 bases and J by 11 bases. The CDR3 is made up of 13 amino acids. Germline-derived CDR1 and CDR2 are SGHTA and FQGNSA.

V gene TRBV9 combines with J gene TRBJ2-3, with D tentatively TRBD2 (5 bases). Trimming pared 3 bases from V and 3 bases from J, leaving 17 bases between. The CDR3 covers 16 residues. CDR1 and CDR2 (germline): SGDLS, YYNGEE. The CDR3 protein is CASSALQPGVTDTQYF. In nucleotides, the CDR3 is TGTGCCAGCAGCGCCCTACAGCCCGGGGTTACAGATACGCAGTATTTT.

The CDR3 nucleotides are TGTGCCAGCAGTTCCCACTTGGACAGTTTTAACTATGGCTACACCTTC. It translates to CASSSHLDSFNYGYTF. This chain connects TRBV6-7 to TRBJ1-2, with D perhaps matching TRBD1 (6 bases). TRBV6-7 is sorted into the ORF group, with uncertain function. The V and J ends lost 4 bases and 1 base respectively, with 16 bases between them. This CDR3 is 16 amino acids long.

The chain recombines TRBV6-1 with TRBJ1-1; D may be TRBD1 (5 bases). The CDR3 is made up of 13 amino acids. V was shortened by 6 bases and J by 2 bases, with 10 bases between the two germline ends. The germline V gene encodes CDR1 MNHNS and CDR2 SASEGT. The CDR3 protein is CASRGGANTEAFF. The CDR3 DNA sequence: TGTGCCAGCAGGGGAGGGGCAAACACTGAAGCTTTCTTT.

V is TRBV6-5 and J is TRBJ1-5; 7 positions agree with TRBD1. The CDR3 extends over 16 amino acids. CDR1 and CDR2 from the germline V gene are MNHEY and SVGAGI. The V and J ends lost 2 bases and 1 base, in that order; junction bases with no gene match: 5. The CDR3 DNA reads as TGTGCCAGCAGTTACCAACAGGGGAAGAGCAATCAGCCCCAGCATTTT. This encodes CASSYQQGKSNQPQHF.